The TCR beta chain described here comes from a study of CD8 T cells in Susac syndrome. About this clonotype itself: The target antigen is unknown.

Looked up from germline, CDR1 is PRHDT and CDR2 is FYEKMQ (reference sequence). The CDR3 contains 14 residues. Trimming left V 5 bases short and J 3 bases short, with 14 bases between. Reverse transcription of 0.5 to 1 ug RNA was performed with random hexamers. TCRdb processed the immunoSEQ multiplex PCR reads anew with MiXCR; each CDR3 protein has one entry. Seen here are about 130,000 distinct CDR3 sequences, just under 95% observed once, and the top ten hold approximately 0.18%. Regarding the study as a whole: Maximal CD8+ clonal expansion in Susac was observed within TEMRA cells and among active patients.

The V call is TRBV13, the J call TRBJ2-7; the D gene could be TRBD1 or TRBD2 (5 bases each). Sequences were obtained from CD8+ T cells from PBMCs. This clonotype originated in a human donor with Susac syndrome. This CDR3 reads CASSPRGRIYEQYF. The CDR3 DNA follows: TGTGCCAGCAGCCCTCGGGGCCGAATCTACGAGCAGTACTTC.